The subject of this entry is one TCR beta chain. The data belong to a study of blood T cell repertoires in COVID-19. Original handling: Reference gene primers were amplified, and this amplification served to estimate nucleated cell counts. Libraries were prepared by immunoSEQ multiplex PCR; TCRdb keeps only in-frame clonotypes and omits some of them. That table supplies the V and J calls and clone size; D and trimming were determined from the DNA. The sample lists approximately 170,000 clones; roughly 80% were seen once. The germline gives CDR1 SGHVS, CDR2 FQNEAQ. V was clipped by 0 bases and J by 15 bases; unmatched bases: 22. The CDR3 is 18 residues long.

The clonotype comes from a woman of 80 years or more with COVID-19, enrolled during active disease. Sequencing was done on a sample of peripheral blood. The chain recombines TRBV7-8 with TRBJ2-1, with 8 bases lining up with TRBD1. CDR3 amino acids: CASSLASTPLGQGPGWFF. CDR3 sequence (DNA): TGTGCCAGCAGCTTAGCATCAACCCCCCTCGGACAGGGCCCAGGGTGGTTCTTC.